This T cell receptor beta chain was captured in a study of T cell changes during pregnancy in multiple sclerosis. The method was immunoSEQ multiplex PCR; TCRdb's version includes in-frame clones alone and lacks a portion of them. Of some 60,000 clones in the sample, approximately 86% were seen once. The CDR3 spans 14 residues. The junction had 2 bases not matched to a gene; V was cut back by 4 bases and J by 0 bases. CDR1 SEHNR and CDR2 FQNEAQ come from the germline V gene (reference sequence). This sequence originates from a female donor with multiple sclerosis, enrolled in a pregnancy study. Here the sequenced sample was CD4+ T cells from peripheral blood mononuclear cells, taken in the third trimester of pregnancy. The genes are TRBV7-9 and TRBJ1-2; 7 positions match TRBD1. The chain's CDR3 is CASSYTGANYGYTF. For the CDR3, the DNA is TGTGCCAGCAGCTATACAGGGGCTAACTATGGCTACACCTTC.